A single sample gave rise to the 16 T cell receptor beta chains below, sequenced in a study of control samples from healthy donors and cancer patients. Assay used: immunoSEQ multiplex PCR; TCRdb lists only in-frame clones, some missing. Found here are about 73,000 clones, under 90% of them singletons; the top ten hold over 15%. The sample comprised PBMCs. The receptors here all came from a man aged 55-75 years with lung cancer.

The rearrangement joins TRBV5-1 to TRBJ2-7; perhaps TRBD1 as D (5 bases). Germline CDR1 is SGHRS and CDR2 is YFSETQ. V was shortened by 0 bases and J by 7 bases, with 11 bases between the two germline ends. This CDR3 has 13 amino acids. CDR3 DNA sequence: TGCGCCAGCAGCTTGGAACCGTCAGGGGAGCAGTACGTC. This encodes CASSLEPSGEQYV.

This chain connects TRBV6-5 to TRBJ1-5; D gene unclear. Germline loops: CDR1 MNHEY, CDR2 SVGAGI. The CDR3 is 14 amino acids. V dropped 6 bases and J dropped 0 bases, with 9 bases sitting between them. This CDR3 is CASSLHYSNQPQHF. The CDR3 region has the DNA TGTGCCAGCAGCTTACATTATAGCAATCAGCCCCAGCATTTT.

In this sample, this clone turned up a few times. The V call is TRBV7-9, the J call TRBJ2-1; 11 nucleotides align to TRBD2. V shed 2 bases, J shed 12 bases, and the junction held 0 bases outside the gene matches. From germline, CDR1 is SEHNR and CDR2 FQNEAQ (reference sequence). This CDR3 has 12 amino acids. CDR3 sequence (DNA): TGTGCCAGCAGCTTACTAGCGGGGGGGCAGTTCTTC. Translation: CASSLLAGGQFF.

The chain links TRBV19 to TRBJ2-5; 8 nucleotides line up with TRBD1. In germline, CDR1 is LNHDA, CDR2 SQIVND (reference sequence). This CDR3 region has 13 residues. The ends lost 4 bases at V and 7 bases at J; junction bases unmatched: 5. The CDR3 loop is CASSRPGTGTQYF. The CDR3 DNA sequence: TGTGCCAGTAGTAGACCCGGGACAGGGACCCAGTACTTC. Complete variable domain (other parts from reference TRBV19 and TRBJ2-5): DGGITQSPKYLFRKEGQNVTLSCEQNLNHDAMYWYRQDPGQGLRLIYYSQIVNDFQKGDIAEGYSVSREKKESFPLTVTSAQKNPTAFYLCASSRPGTGTQYFGPGTRLLVL.

Remarks on this clone: Other DNA sequences of this sample code for an identical CDR3. The J gene is TRBJ1-4, the V gene TRBV10-1; D remains unclear. Trimming removed 0 bases at V and 8 bases at J, with 10 bases between. The CDR3 sequence is 14 residues long. Germline CDR1 and CDR2: WNHNN and SYGVQD (reference sequence). The CDR3 is CASSESRGNEKLFF. The CDR3 DNA sequence: TGCGCCAGCAGTGAGTCTAGAGGCAACGAAAAACTGTTTTTT.

CDR3 sequence: CASSHGGGGGTEAFF. The CDR3 nucleotides are TGCGCCAGCAGCCATGGGGGGGGCGGGGGGACTGAAGCTTTCTTT. The rearrangement links TRBV4-1 to TRBJ1-1, with TRBD1 as a possible D gene (6 bases). The CDR3 is 15 amino acids. V was pared by 3 bases and J by 5 bases, with 16 bases between. CDR1 is MGHRA and CDR2 is YSYEKL in the germline V gene.

The DNA of the CDR3 is TGTGCCAGTGGACTGGGTACAGATACGCAGTATTTT. Its protein product is CASGLGTDTQYF. The chain employs TRBV7-6 and TRBJ2-3; TRBD2 might be the D (5 bases). CDR1 is SGHVS, CDR2 FNYEAQ, per germline. Between the trimmed V and J ends, which lost 9 bases and 3 bases, there was a span of 10 bases. The CDR3 loop spans 12 amino acids.

The gene calls are TRBV30 and TRBJ1-2; TRBD1 aligns across 7 bases. The CDR3 has 13 amino acids. Per germline, CDR1 GTSNPN and CDR2 SVGIG (reference sequence). Germline trimming cut 2 bases from V and 4 bases from J; bases unmatched to any gene: 4. CDR3 in amino acids: CAWSIQGSYGYTF. The CDR3 region has the DNA TGTGCCTGGAGTATACAGGGGAGCTATGGCTACACCTTC.

The V gene is TRBV7-9, the J gene TRBJ2-3, with D perhaps TRBD2 (6 bases). The CDR3 has 17 residues. Between the trimmed V and J ends, which lost 2 bases and 0 bases, there was a span of 15 bases. Germline CDR1 and CDR2: SEHNR and FQNEAQ (reference sequence). The CDR3 region has the DNA TGTGCCAGCAGCTTAAAAAGCGGGCCAGCTAGCACAGATACGCAGTATTTT. Translated: CASSLKSGPASTDTQYF.

The chain couples TRBV7-4 to TRBJ2-6; 10 bases line up with TRBD1. The CDR3 consists of 20 residues. The J segment lost 3 bases and the V segment lost 1 base, leaving 12 bases of the junction unmatched. CDR1 and CDR2 from the germline V gene are SGHVT and SQSDAQ. The CDR3 coding sequence is TGTGCCAGCAGCTTAGAAATCGGGACAGGGGTTCCGGGTGGGGCCAACGTCCTGACTTTC. This codes for CASSLEIGTGVPGGANVLTF.

This chain uses TRBV5-6 with TRBJ1-1; D possibly corresponds to TRBD1 (5 bases). CDR1 is SGHDT and CDR2 is YYEEEE in the germline V gene. Between the trimmed V and J ends, which lost 0 bases and 0 bases, there was a span of 15 bases. The CDR3 is made up of 17 amino acids. The CDR3 DNA reads TGTGCCAGCAGCTTGGCTGGGGGGATAGGAATGAACACTGAAGCTTTCTTT. Amino acids: CASSLAGGIGMNTEAFF.

The chain combines TRBV6-6 with TRBJ1-2; 10 positions match TRBD1. Looked up from germline, CDR1 is MNHNY and CDR2 is SVGAGI (reference sequence). CDR3 length: 13 amino acids. With V trimmed by 7 bases and J by 4 bases, 3 bases remained unmatched. This CDR3 is CASTRDRGYGYTF. The CDR3 DNA reads as TGTGCCAGCACCCGGGACAGGGGCTATGGCTACACCTTC.

This clone was seen just once. The chain combines TRBV27 with TRBJ2-2; D is undetermined. This CDR3 is built from 15 residues. Trimming stripped 7 bases from V and 3 bases from J, with 15 bases between. CDR1 and CDR2 (germline): MNHEY, SMNVEV (reference sequence). For the CDR3, the DNA is TGTGCCAGCACCCCCGGATATAGGTACACCGGGGAGCTGTTTTTT. This translates into CASTPGYRYTGELFF.

CDR3 bases: TGTGCTAGTGGTTTGGTACAAGATGGCAGGGGGCTACAGAACACTGAAGCTTTCTTT. It specifies CASGLVQDGRGLQNTEAFF. The chain couples TRBV12-5 to TRBJ1-1; 8 nucleotides line up with TRBD1. This CDR3 is 19 amino acids long. The germline gives CDR1 LGHNT, CDR2 FRNRAP. V dropped 0 bases and J dropped 1; count of bases not matched to a gene: 13.

The V call is TRBV7-9, the J call TRBJ2-1, with 8 bases aligning to TRBD2. With V trimmed by 5 bases and J by 5 bases, 11 bases remained unmatched. The CDR3 has 16 amino acids. Germline CDR1 is SEHNR and CDR2 is FQNEAQ (reference sequence). CDR3 DNA sequence: TGTGCCAGCAGCCCCACTAGCGGCCCAATCGACAATGAGCAGTTCTTC. Translated: CASSPTSGPIDNEQFF.

The chain carries TRBV7-3 and TRBJ2-5; 8 bases map to TRBD1. The length of the CDR3 is 15 residues. In germline, CDR1 is SGHTA, CDR2 FQGTGA. The V and J ends lost 0 bases and 5 bases, in that order; junction bases with no gene match: 5. In DNA, the CDR3 is TGTGCCAGCAGCTTAACCCCAGGGGGCAGGGAGACCCAGTACTTC. Its protein product is CASSLTPGGRETQYF. The full variable domain, with the rest looked up from reference TRBV7-3 and TRBJ2-5, is GAGVSQTPSNKVTEKGKYVELRCDPISGHTALYWYRQSLGQGPEFLIYFQGTGAADDSGLPNDRFFAVRPEGSVSTLKIQRTERGDSAVYLCASSLTPGGRETQYFGPGTRLLVL.